This TCR beta chain was identified during a study of control samples from healthy donors and cancer patients. Only in-frame clones appear in the TCRdb table, and some are missing; sequencing was by immunoSEQ multiplex PCR. The profile shows roughly 140,000 clones, about nine tenths of them singletons. Sequencing was carried out using blood. This TCR was sampled from a man aged 25 to 40 in good health.

The CDR3 nucleotides are TGTGCCAGCAGCCGGGACAGACCTTTTGGGCCCCTCCACTTT. It specifies CASSRDRPFGPLHF. The chain recombines TRBV6-5 with TRBJ1-6, with 7 bases aligning to TRBD1. This CDR3 spans 14 amino acids. V was pared by 6 bases and J by 13 bases, with 12 bases of the junction left unmatched. CDR1 is MNHEY, CDR2 SVGAGI, per germline.